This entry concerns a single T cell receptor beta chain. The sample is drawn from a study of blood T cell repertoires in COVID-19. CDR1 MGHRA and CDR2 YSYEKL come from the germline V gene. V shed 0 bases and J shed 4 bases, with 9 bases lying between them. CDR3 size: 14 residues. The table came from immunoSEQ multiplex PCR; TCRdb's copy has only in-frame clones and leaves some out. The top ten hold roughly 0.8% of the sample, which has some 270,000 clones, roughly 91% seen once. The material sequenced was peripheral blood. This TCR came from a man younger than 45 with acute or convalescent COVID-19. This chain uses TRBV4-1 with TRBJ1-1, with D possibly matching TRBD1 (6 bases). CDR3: CASSQDWGPTEAFF. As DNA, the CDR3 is TGCGCCAGCAGCCAAGATTGGGGGCCCACTGAAGCTTTCTTT.